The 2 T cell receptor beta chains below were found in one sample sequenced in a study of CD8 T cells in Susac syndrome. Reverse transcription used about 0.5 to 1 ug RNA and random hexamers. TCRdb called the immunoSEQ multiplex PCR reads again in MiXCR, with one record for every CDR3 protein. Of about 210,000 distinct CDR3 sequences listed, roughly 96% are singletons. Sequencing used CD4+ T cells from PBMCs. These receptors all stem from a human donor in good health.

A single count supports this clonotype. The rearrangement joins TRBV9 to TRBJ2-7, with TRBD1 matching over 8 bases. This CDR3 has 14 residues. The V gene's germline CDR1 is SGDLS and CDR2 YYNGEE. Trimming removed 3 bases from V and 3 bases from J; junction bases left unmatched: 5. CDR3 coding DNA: TGTGCCAGCAGCGCCGGGACAGGAGGCTACGAGCAGTACTTC. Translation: CASSAGTGGYEQYF.

For the CDR3, the DNA is TGCGCCAGCAGCCAAGGATACAGCTACAATGAGCAGTTCTTC. Protein product: CASSQGYSYNEQFF. This rearrangement joins TRBV4-3 to TRBJ2-1; D is uncertain. The CDR3 is 14 residues long. The germline V gene encodes CDR1 LGHNA and CDR2 YSLEER. Trimming took 1 base from V and 3 from J, leaving 7 bases between them.